The 7 T cell receptor beta chains below were found in one sample sequenced in a study of human T cells and chemical hapten exposure. Time point given: patch test 1, 2 weeks after DPC sensitization. Treatment defined: therapeutic diphenylcyclopropenone sensitization with weekly scalp DPC. TCRdb ran MiXCR on the RACE reads and lists one entry per CDR3 protein. This sample has more than 90,000 distinct CDR3 sequences; roughly a tenth occur once, and the top ten carry roughly 2.2%. The source was whole blood, collected in connection with sensitization to the hapten diphenylcyclopropenone (DPC). Receptor source: a man aged 40-55 years with alopecia areata. Some clones in this sample may be carry-over from other donors' samples.

This clonotype was detected a few times. The chain uses TRBV11-2 and TRBJ2-3; D is perhaps TRBD2 (6 bases). CDR1 SGHAT and CDR2 FQNNGV come from the germline V gene. The CDR3 has 16 residues. The ends were cut back, 2 bases at V and 2 bases at J, with 14 bases in the middle. The CDR3: CASSLRVAGNTDTQYF. CDR3 sequence (DNA): TGTGCCAGCAGCTTAAGGGTTGCGGGAAACACAGATACGCAGTATTTT. The complete variable domain, with remaining parts taken from reference TRBV11-2 and TRBJ2-3, reads EAGVAQSPRYKIIEKRQSVAFWCNPISGHATLYWYQQILGQGPKLLIQFQNNGVVDDSQLPKDRFSAERLKGVDSTLKIQPAKLEDSAVYLCASSLRVAGNTDTQYFGPGTRLTVL.

The rearrangement links TRBV6-5 to TRBJ1-2, with a tentative D call TRBD1 (6 bases). V was pared by 6 bases and J by 3 bases, with 14 bases between. This CDR3 contains 14 residues. CDR1 MNHEY and CDR2 SVGAGI come from the germline V gene. The CDR3 reads CASSQRQVDYGYTF. CDR3 in DNA: TGTGCCAGCAGCCAGAGACAGGTCGACTATGGCTACACCTTC.

This clonotype has a handful of counts. The rearrangement joins TRBV7-8 to TRBJ2-7; D is unresolved. CDR1 and CDR2 from the germline V gene are SGHVS and FQNEAQ. V was cut by 4 bases and J by 3 bases, with 10 bases left in between. The length of the CDR3 is 13 residues. The CDR3 bases are TGTGCCAGCAGCTCCCGGTTAATCTACGAGCAGTACGTC. As protein: CASSSRLIYEQYV.

The rearrangement links TRBV11-2 to TRBJ1-1; D possibly corresponds to TRBD1 (6 bases). This CDR3 contains 13 residues. Trimming left V 5 bases short and J 11 bases short, with 18 bases between. CDR1 and CDR2 (germline): SGHAT, FQNNGV. DNA for the CDR3: TGTGCCAGCAGCACACAGGGATTTACAAGGGCTTTCTTT. It is translated as CASSTQGFTRAFF.

The V and J genes are TRBV7-4 and TRBJ2-7, with D unresolved. The germline V gene encodes CDR1 SGHVT and CDR2 SQSDAQ. V shed 1 base and J shed 0 bases, with 10 bases lying between them. The CDR3 has 15 residues. The DNA of the CDR3 is TGTGCCAGCAGCTTAGTGGCGCCTAGCTCCTACGAGCAGTACGTC. Translating it yields CASSLVAPSSYEQYV.

The rearrangement links TRBV4-1 to TRBJ2-1, with 8 bases aligning to TRBD2. This CDR3 spans 14 amino acids. Germline values: CDR1 MGHRA, CDR2 YSYEKL. V lost 3 bases, J lost 4 bases, and 2 bases stayed unmatched. CDR3 nucleotides: TGCGCCAGCAGCCAGATAGCGGGATACAATGAGCAGTTCTTC. It codes for CASSQIAGYNEQFF.

At least ten counts were recorded for this clonotype. The CDR3 sequence is CASSLHLGVGQPQHF. The CDR3 DNA follows: TGTGCCAGCAGTTTACACCTGGGAGTAGGTCAGCCCCAGCATTTT. The rearrangement uses TRBV12-3 or TRBV12-4 and TRBJ1-5; D call uncertain. The CDR3 totals 15 residues. Trimming took 2 bases from V and 6 from J, leaving 14 bases between them.